The entry below gives a single T cell receptor (beta chain) sequence along with its context. Its antigen remains undetermined. Base qualities are not recorded, but no much larger clone differs from it by a single base. The germline ends are 12 bases apart after V is trimmed by 0 bases and J by 0 bases. From cysteine to phenylalanine, the CDR3 is 16 amino acids long. The sequence is cut down to CDR3 DNA, 48 bases in frame from base 1. In the germline V gene, CDR1 corresponds to SGHRS and CDR2 to YFSETQ. The library came from the immunoSEQ multiplex PCR assay. Around 9.9 x 10^4 TCR templates per sample were assayed by the deep sequencing platform. Genomic DNA extracted from sorted T cells was used for TCRbeta CDR3 sequencing. As for the authors' bioinformatics: The R programming language was used for clonal analysis of the TCRbeta CDR3 data. Comparing unstimulated samples against CFSE-low samples taken after the reaction was how alloreactive CD4+ and CD8+ clones were defined. Regulatory or non-regulatory origin was assigned to alloreactive CD4+ clones by matching of sequences to sorted unstimulated Treg and non-Treg repertoires. TCRdb mirrors the immuneACCESS table, restricted to in-frame sequences. Some clones are absent from its copies; in checked studies, under half trace to an unresolved V gene, and the reason for the others is unknown. That table gives V, J and clone size, and the DNA gave D and trimming. This sample holds about 94,000 clones; around 94% were observed only once. Jointly, the top ten make up around 0.3% of the sample.

This specimen belongs to a study of siplizumab effects on memory and regulatory T cells (dated by TCRdb to the late 2010s). About the investigation overall: The study examined how the anti-CD2 antibody siplizumab affects alloreactive T-cell subsets in allogeneic mixed lymphocyte reactions built from human PBMCs. What the work shows at the level of the full study, not this receptor alone: The cumulative frequency of alloreactive sequences that could be traced back to unstimulated CD4+ memory T cells was significantly reduced by siplizumab. Greater diversity appeared to be present in unstimulated naive T cells than in memory T cells, and a substantial contribution to the alloresponse seemed to be made by naive cells. The suppressive function of proliferating Tregs from siplizumab cultures was not functionally confirmed. Among mappable alloreactive CD4+ clones, an average Treg-derived fraction of around 71% was observed with siplizumab, compared with around 28% in control reactions. Because sequences below about 10^-5 frequency were poorly captured, only a minor fraction of alloreactive clones could be mapped to unstimulated subsets. For roughly 80-97% of proliferating CD4+ or CD8+ clones, no naive or memory phenotype could be assigned.

TCRbeta CDR3 sequencing was performed on sorted unstimulated T cells and on proliferating T cells recovered from mixed lymphocyte reactions. Fresh whole blood from some ten HLA-typed healthy donors was used as the source from which PBMCs were isolated. To map where alloreactive clones came from, unstimulated CD4+ non-regulatory T cells were FACS-sorted. The sequence came from a human donor in good health. Here the chain combines TRBV5-1 and TRBJ1-2; the D gene is possibly TRBD1, with 6 bases matching. Sample: non-Treg CD4+ T cells sorted from blood. Explained via the paper, the cell subset or site label denotes: FACS-sorted unstimulated CD4+ non-regulatory T cells. The DNA is as follows: TGCGCCAGCAGCTTGGTGGCAGGGACACCTAACTATGGCTACACCTTC. It encodes CASSLVAGTPNYGYTF.